This TCR beta chain was recovered during a study of cytomegalovirus exposure and HLA in healthy donors. On the study more broadly: About 180 million T cells yielded more than 95 million unique TCR beta sequences, as an earlier analysis found.

This clone was counted a single time. The antigen is unknown. Study conclusions and caveats: Rarity characterized most TCR sequences, yet some public TCRs appeared in many donors. The study designated around 150 TCR beta chains cytomegalovirus-associated. The authors confirmed in vitro that a few CMV-associated chains were specific for CMV antigens.

V lost 5 bases to trimming and J lost 0 bases; unmatched junction nucleotides: 14. The CDR3 runs to 19 residues. The germline V gene has CDR1 SGHTA and CDR2 FQGNSA. The PCR used 60 Vbeta and 13 Jbeta primers. Sequencing was performed with immunoSEQ multiplex PCR; in TCRdb, only in-frame clones are kept and a portion is missing. The sample shows over 150,000 clones, around 77% of them seen only once. V usage is TRBV7-2 and J usage is TRBJ2-7; 12 positions match TRBD2. The sequenced sample was PBMCs. The receptor was derived from a woman aged 18-35 years in good health and CMV-seronegative. For the CDR3, the DNA is TGTGCCAGCAGCCCCCCCTGGTCTAGCGGGAGGGGAAGCTCCTACGAGCAGTACTTC. Translating it yields CASSPPWSSGRGSSYEQYF.